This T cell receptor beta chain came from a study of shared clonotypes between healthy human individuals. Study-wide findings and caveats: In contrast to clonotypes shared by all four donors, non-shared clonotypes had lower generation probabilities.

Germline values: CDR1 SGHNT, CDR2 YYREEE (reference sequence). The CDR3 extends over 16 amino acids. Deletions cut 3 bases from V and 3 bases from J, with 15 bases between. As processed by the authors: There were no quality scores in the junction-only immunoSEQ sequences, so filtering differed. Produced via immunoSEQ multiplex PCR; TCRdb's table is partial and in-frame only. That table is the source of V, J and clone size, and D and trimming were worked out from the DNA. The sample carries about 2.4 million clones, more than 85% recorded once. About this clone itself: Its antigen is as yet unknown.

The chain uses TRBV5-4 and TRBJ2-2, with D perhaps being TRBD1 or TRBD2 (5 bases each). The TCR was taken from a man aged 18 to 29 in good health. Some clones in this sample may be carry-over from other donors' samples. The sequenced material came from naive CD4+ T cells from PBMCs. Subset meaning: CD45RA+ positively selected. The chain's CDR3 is CASSSPAGRDTGELFF. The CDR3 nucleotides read TGTGCCAGCAGCTCTCCTGCGGGCAGGGACACCGGGGAGCTGTTTTTT.